This is a list of T cell receptor beta chains from one sample in a study of cytomegalovirus exposure and HLA in healthy donors. Profiled with immunoSEQ multiplex PCR; TCRdb holds only in-frame clones, not every one. Of 130,000 to 150,000 clones listed, around four fifths are singletons. Sequencing was done on a sample of PBMCs. These receptors were obtained from a woman in her sixties or seventies in good health and CMV-seropositive. CDR3s leave out the opening cysteine and the closing phenylalanine or tryptophan.

CDR3aa	v_gene	j_gene
ASSLRWGGADEKLF	TRBV5-1	TRBJ1-4
ATSPGTELYEQY	TRBV15	TRBJ2-7
ASSPGVARNEQF	TRBV2	TRBJ2-1
ASSRESNYGYT	TRBV9	TRBJ1-2
SVGGGKGNEQF	TRBV29-1	TRBJ2-1
ASSEPRLAGGPYNEQF	TRBV6-1	TRBJ2-1
ASRGVRGAKKETQY	TRBV11-2	TRBJ2-5
ASSSWGTGGHYGYT	TRBV27	TRBJ1-2
ASREGQTTDTQY	TRBV2	TRBJ2-3
ASSYSAGIAGEQY	TRBV6-5	TRBJ2-7
ASSLQGGNTIY	TRBV27	TRBJ1-3
ASSTDSNEQF	TRBV7-9	TRBJ2-1
ASSSSGIRETQY	TRBV19	TRBJ2-5
ASSWRGNQPQH	TRBV7-2	TRBJ1-5
ATSRVPVGGSSYNEQF	TRBV15	TRBJ2-1
ASSGSPRKNRQIAASYNEQF	TRBV4-1	TRBJ2-1
ASSRDWGTDTQY	TRBV5-6	TRBJ2-3
SVEDRVGETQY	TRBV29-1	TRBJ2-5
ASSRGLAGTQY	TRBV6-5	TRBJ2-5
ASRRPYEGQETQY	TRBV6-5	TRBJ2-5
ASSLGQGQLYEQF	TRBV6-1	TRBJ2-1
ASSSGEETQY	TRBV28	TRBJ2-5
ASSQEITRSSYEQY	TRBV4-2	TRBJ2-7
ASSPIGGIRDEQF	TRBV11-1	TRBJ2-1
ASCPTSGAYEQY	TRBV2	TRBJ2-7
ASSQAGYSYEQY	TRBV4-1	TRBJ2-7
SVLGTSGPSGTQY	TRBV29-1	TRBJ2-3
ASSPKRGLTGNTIY	TRBV4-1	TRBJ1-3
ASSLGDSNEQF	TRBV7-6	TRBJ2-1
ASSQGGNTEAF	TRBV27	TRBJ1-1
ASSYSRLSNQPQH	TRBV6-5	TRBJ1-5
ASSLAFGQTNTEAF	TRBV5-1	TRBJ1-1
ASKGLAGGVSGEQF	TRBV19	TRBJ2-1
AIRWDRGRGEGYT	TRBV10-3	TRBJ1-2
ATSGGQGAGGYT	TRBV15	TRBJ1-2
ASSLTSGREGDTQY	TRBV4-2	TRBJ2-3
ASSQDRAYTDTQY	TRBV4-3	TRBJ2-3
ASSLLFGANVLT	TRBV27	TRBJ2-6
ASSTTGQETQY	TRBV18	TRBJ2-5
ASSYLGKTDTQY	TRBV7-2	TRBJ2-3
ASSSTKWTNEKLF	TRBV7-9	TRBJ1-4
ASSESPSYEQY	TRBV6-1	TRBJ2-7
ASSRRLGNEQF	TRBV7-6	TRBJ2-1
SVGSGPYQETQY	TRBV29-1	TRBJ2-5
ASLPGQGYNEQF	TRBV5-1	TRBJ2-1
ASRLQTGGGYGYT	TRBV2	TRBJ1-2
ATHNIAEGFEQF	TRBV6-1	TRBJ2-1
ASSGDRGISYEQY	TRBV10-1	NA
ASSSVTGGYTEAF	TRBV5-1	TRBJ1-1
AWSPGLAGTDTQY	TRBV30	TRBJ2-3
ASSFRDRGSGELF	TRBV6-6	TRBJ2-2
ASSFSGQLYTEAF	TRBV5-1	TRBJ1-1
ASSHGLAQETQY	TRBV4-2	TRBJ2-5
ASSFSQPPGYRQF	TRBV5-6	TRBJ2-1
AGSRGQSGANVLT	TRBV7-2	TRBJ2-6
ASSQDSYEQY	TRBV6-5	TRBJ2-7
ASSNLGSYEQY	TRBV7-9	TRBJ2-7
ASSLQGTGNTIY	TRBV7-9	NA
ASSLFQAGKDEQY	TRBV28	TRBJ2-7